Listed below are T cell receptor beta chains from one sample, sequenced in a study of glioma-infiltrating T cells after dendritic cell vaccination. Assay used: immunoSEQ multiplex PCR; TCRdb lists only in-frame clones, some missing. Of over 65,000 clones in the sample, 85% were seen once. Sequencing was performed on blood, taken after dendritic cell vaccination. Source of these receptors: a human donor with glioblastoma. CDR3s leave out the opening cysteine and the closing phenylalanine or tryptophan. Expanded clones are given a class, and other clones once, few, many or no size at all.

V gene: TRBV2; clone size: few; CDR3 protein: ASFRASNTGELF
V gene: TRBV2; clone size: NA; CDR3 protein: ASSRDRVSGEQY
V gene: TRBV29-1; clone size: NA; CDR3 protein: SASTQLAGGGEQY
V gene: TRBV27; clone size: few; CDR3 protein: ASRPGDSNQPQH
V gene: TRBV14; clone size: NA; CDR3 protein: ASSQELGQGDTEAF
V gene: TRBV5-4; clone size: NA; CDR3 protein: ASSPALGPTYNEQF
V gene: TRBV7-3; clone size: NA; CDR3 protein: ASSLAGGSNYEQY
V gene: TRBV9; clone size: NA; CDR3 protein: ASSHGAGNNQPQH
V gene: TRBV2; clone size: few; CDR3 protein: ASRGAGTEAF
V gene: TRBV9; clone size: NA; CDR3 protein: ASSITGLEETQY
V gene: TRBV7-3; clone size: NA; CDR3 protein: ASSHSRGQGSYNEQF
V gene: TRBV7-6; clone size: NA; CDR3 protein: ASSLDGGGVNTGELF
V gene: TRBV7-2; clone size: NA; CDR3 protein: ASSLDDRPTDTQY
V gene: TRBV27; clone size: NA; CDR3 protein: ASSARQGRTEKLF
V gene: TRBV5-8; clone size: NA; CDR3 protein: ASSITPFGGAEQY
V gene: TRBV6-5; clone size: NA; CDR3 protein: ASSPRRGTYGYT
V gene: TRBV11-1; clone size: NA; CDR3 protein: ASSTTLAAPYEQY
V gene: TRBV2; clone size: NA; CDR3 protein: ASSISQGGYNEQF
V gene: TRBV7-2; clone size: few; CDR3 protein: ASSQNTAKGSPQH
V gene: TRBV6-5; clone size: NA; CDR3 protein: ASSYGTGPFEQY
V gene: TRBV2; clone size: NA; CDR3 protein: ASSETPGQTYEQY
V gene: TRBV12-5; clone size: NA; CDR3 protein: ASGFTGGPSQQETQY
V gene: TRBV7-8; clone size: NA; CDR3 protein: ASKGLAGALYADEQY
V gene: TRBV7-2; clone size: NA; CDR3 protein: ASSMGADPADTQY
V gene: TRBV2; clone size: NA; CDR3 protein: ASSGTYYEQY
V gene: TRBV19; clone size: NA; CDR3 protein: ASSTLAGESYEQY
V gene: TRBV5-1; clone size: NA; CDR3 protein: ASSLGTGIQETQY
V gene: TRBV7-2; clone size: NA; CDR3 protein: ASSSTGLSGNTIY
V gene: TRBV11-2; clone size: NA; CDR3 protein: ASSLEGQTMNTEAF
V gene: TRBV6-5; clone size: NA; CDR3 protein: ASSQDGGRNGYT
V gene: TRBV2; clone size: once; CDR3 protein: ASSRRTGINHYGYT
V gene: TRBV6-5; clone size: NA; CDR3 protein: ASCRLAPYNEQF
V gene: TRBV4-1; clone size: NA; CDR3 protein: ASSHLGLAGGPSSYNEQF
V gene: TRBV7-8; clone size: few; CDR3 protein: ASSLRDRPYEQY
V gene: TRBV9; clone size: NA; CDR3 protein: ASKVGGGNNEQF
V gene: TRBV30; clone size: NA; CDR3 protein: AWEQGAGSPYEQY
V gene: TRBV29-1; clone size: few; CDR3 protein: SVEPYNEQF
V gene: TRBV15; clone size: NA; CDR3 protein: ATSRDNLAGYEKLF
V gene: TRBV5-1; clone size: NA; CDR3 protein: ASSGGSGNYGYT
V gene: TRBV5-1; clone size: NA; CDR3 protein: ASSLGQGSYNELSEQF
V gene: TRBV5-4; clone size: once; CDR3 protein: ASSLQGNTEAF
V gene: TRBV4-2; clone size: NA; CDR3 protein: ASSQEASGSLYQETQY
V gene: TRBV5-1; clone size: once; CDR3 protein: ASSLVTGASYGYT
V gene: TRBV19; clone size: NA; CDR3 protein: ASSIGQGRTDTQY
V gene: TRBV19; clone size: NA; CDR3 protein: ASSILWSSYNEQF
V gene: TRBV5-1; clone size: NA; CDR3 protein: ASSVSNEQF
V gene: TRBV6-5; clone size: NA; CDR3 protein: ASSYSRGGSREQY
V gene: TRBV28; clone size: NA; CDR3 protein: ASSHLTPNYEQY
V gene: TRBV5-6; clone size: NA; CDR3 protein: ASSLGGQGSNEQF
V gene: TRBV18; clone size: NA; CDR3 protein: ASSPGTGSYEQY
V gene: TRBV11-2; clone size: NA; CDR3 protein: ASSLVRDRGLYEQY
V gene: TRBV7-9; clone size: few; CDR3 protein: ASSSGQGVYEQY
V gene: TRBV2; clone size: NA; CDR3 protein: ASSQQGSGSPQH
V gene: TRBV28; clone size: NA; CDR3 protein: ASIASGPGGEKLF